A selection of T cell receptor beta chains follows, all from one sample in a study of blood T cell repertoires in COVID-19. Produced via immunoSEQ multiplex PCR; TCRdb's table is partial and in-frame only. The sample has some 69,000 clones; about four fifths are singletons. Specimen: peripheral blood. These TCRs come from a woman in her 70s with acute or convalescent COVID-19. Both conserved end residues are part of each CDR3. A D gene is named only where the DNA matches it firmly.

j_call | v_call | d_call | cdr3_aa
TRBJ1-3 | TRBV2 | TRBD1 | CALQGASGNTIYF
TRBJ2-3 | TRBV18 | TRBD2 | CASSLTSGGGTDTQYF
TRBJ2-5 | TRBV6-1 | . | CASSEKRSANLRQETQYF
TRBJ2-7 | TRBV28 | . | CASSLPAGIREQYF
TRBJ1-1 | TRBV7-6 | . | CASSLVSGGNTEAFF
TRBJ1-4 | TRBV18 | TRBD1 | CASSPWDRGEKLFF
TRBJ2-5 | TRBV24-1 | TRBD2 | CATSESGLAGGTQYF
TRBJ1-6 | TRBV6-1 | . | CASSDFTLHF
TRBJ2-3 | TRBV18 | . | CASSPGRGRSTDTQYF
TRBJ2-1 | TRBV7-8 | TRBD2 | CASSQGLAGAYEQFF
TRBJ2-1 | TRBV27 | . | CASSLGGNNYNEQFF
TRBJ2-1 | TRBV6-5 | . | CASTWDFDNEQFF
TRBJ1-1 | TRBV28 | TRBD1 | CASSPRGTGNTEAFF
TRBJ1-3 | TRBV11-3 | . | CASSLTPDSRNTIYF
TRBJ2-3 | TRBV3-1/TRBV3-2 | TRBD2 | CASSQDLLAGVTDTQYF
TRBJ1-2 | TRBV12-5 | TRBD1 | CASGLETGGEGYTF
TRBJ1-2 | TRBV28 | TRBD1 | CASRTGGGIGYTF
TRBJ2-7 | TRBV28 | TRBD2 | CASSLLGGRGYEQYF
TRBJ1-1 | TRBV5-8 | TRBD1 | CASSLGQGVRNTEAFF
TRBJ1-1 | TRBV7-3 | TRBD1 | CASSLTDRGTEAFF
TRBJ1-1 | TRBV7-2 | TRBD1 | CASSVRTGTNTEAFF